This TCR beta chain was recovered during a study of immune characteristics of hereditary and idiopathic chronic pancreatitis. Study-wide results and caveats: Versus controls, both chronic pancreatitis groups showed increased diversity and reduced clonality. Tissue came only from TPIAT, so disease duration may affect findings. Hereditary versus idiopathic pancreatitis showed different Vbeta-Jbeta usage, including TRBV10, TRBV19, TRBV23, TRBV5.

Profiled with immunoSEQ multiplex PCR; TCRdb holds only in-frame clones, not every one. The data show about 2,000 clones, around 77% seen once. Total pancreatectomy with islet autotransplantation was the source of the chronic pancreatitis pancreas tissue. The junction had 12 bases not matched to a gene; V was cut back by 4 bases and J by 1 base. The CDR3 runs to 17 residues. Germline V gene sequence: CDR1 ENHRY, CDR2 SYGVKD. This clone was seen a single time. Its antigen is unknown. The sample consisted of pancreas tissue with idiopathic chronic pancreatitis. The source is a human donor with chronic pancreatitis. The chain joins TRBV10-3 to TRBJ1-1; 7 nucleotides match TRBD1. CDR3: CAISGLGGGQPNTEAFF. The CDR3 DNA reads as TGTGCCATCAGTGGTTTGGGGGGGGGACAGCCGAACACTGAAGCTTTCTTT.